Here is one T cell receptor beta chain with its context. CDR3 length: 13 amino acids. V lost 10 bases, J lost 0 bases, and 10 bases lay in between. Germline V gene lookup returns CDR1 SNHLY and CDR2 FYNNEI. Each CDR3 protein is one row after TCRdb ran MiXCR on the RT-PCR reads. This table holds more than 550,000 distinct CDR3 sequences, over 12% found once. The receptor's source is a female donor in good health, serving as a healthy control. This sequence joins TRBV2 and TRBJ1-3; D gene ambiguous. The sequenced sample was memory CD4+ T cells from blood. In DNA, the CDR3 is TGTGCCACCGGAGGTCTCTCTGGAAACACCATATATTTT. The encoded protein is CATGGLSGNTIYF.